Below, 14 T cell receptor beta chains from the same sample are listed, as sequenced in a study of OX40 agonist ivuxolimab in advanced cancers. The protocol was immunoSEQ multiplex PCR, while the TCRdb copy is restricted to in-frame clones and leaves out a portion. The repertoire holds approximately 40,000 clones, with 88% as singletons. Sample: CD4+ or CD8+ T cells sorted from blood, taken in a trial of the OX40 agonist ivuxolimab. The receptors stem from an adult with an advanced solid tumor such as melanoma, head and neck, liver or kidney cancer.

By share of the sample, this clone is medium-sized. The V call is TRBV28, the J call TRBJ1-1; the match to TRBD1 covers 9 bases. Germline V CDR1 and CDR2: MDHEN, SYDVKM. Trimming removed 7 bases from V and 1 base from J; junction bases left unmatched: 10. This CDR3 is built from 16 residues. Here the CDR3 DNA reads TGTGCCAGCACCCTCCTCCGGACAGGGGCGAACACTGAAGCTTTCTTT. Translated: CASTLLRTGANTEAFF.

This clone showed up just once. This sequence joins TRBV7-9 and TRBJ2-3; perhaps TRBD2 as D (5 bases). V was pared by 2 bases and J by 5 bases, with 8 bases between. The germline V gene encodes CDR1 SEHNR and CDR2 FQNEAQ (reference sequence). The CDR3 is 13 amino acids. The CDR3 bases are TGTGCCAGCAGCTTAATAGCGATAGATACGCAGTATTTT. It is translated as CASSLIAIDTQYF.

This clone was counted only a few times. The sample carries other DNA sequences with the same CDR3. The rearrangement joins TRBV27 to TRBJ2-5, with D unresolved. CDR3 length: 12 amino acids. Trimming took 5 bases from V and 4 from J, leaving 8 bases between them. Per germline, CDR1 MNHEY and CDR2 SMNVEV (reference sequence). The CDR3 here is CASSLDGETQYF. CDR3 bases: TGTGCCAGCAGTCTGGACGGAGAGACCCAGTACTTC.

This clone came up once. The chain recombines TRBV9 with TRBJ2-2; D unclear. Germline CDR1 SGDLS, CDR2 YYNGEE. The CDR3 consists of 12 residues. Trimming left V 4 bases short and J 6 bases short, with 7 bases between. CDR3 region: CASSPSSGELFF. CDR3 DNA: TGTGCCAGCAGCCCCAGTTCCGGGGAGCTGTTTTTT.

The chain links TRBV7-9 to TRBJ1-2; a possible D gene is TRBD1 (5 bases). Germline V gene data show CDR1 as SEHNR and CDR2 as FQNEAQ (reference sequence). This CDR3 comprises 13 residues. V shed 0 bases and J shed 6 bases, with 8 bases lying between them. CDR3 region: CASSLAAGNGYTF. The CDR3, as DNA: TGTGCCAGCAGCTTAGCGGCAGGGAATGGCTACACCTTC.

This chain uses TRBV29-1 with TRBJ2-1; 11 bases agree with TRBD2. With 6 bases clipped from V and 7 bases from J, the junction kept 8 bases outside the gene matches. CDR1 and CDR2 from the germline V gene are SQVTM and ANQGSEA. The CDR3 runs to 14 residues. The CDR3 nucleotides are TGCAGCGTCGAGACTAGCGGGATGGGTAATGAGCAGTTCTTC. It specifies CSVETSGMGNEQFF.

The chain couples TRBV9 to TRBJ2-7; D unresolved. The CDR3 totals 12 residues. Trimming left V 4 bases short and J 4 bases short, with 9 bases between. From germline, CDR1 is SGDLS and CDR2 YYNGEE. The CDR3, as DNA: TGTGCCAGCAGCCAGAACACGTACGAGCAGTACTTC. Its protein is CASSQNTYEQYF.

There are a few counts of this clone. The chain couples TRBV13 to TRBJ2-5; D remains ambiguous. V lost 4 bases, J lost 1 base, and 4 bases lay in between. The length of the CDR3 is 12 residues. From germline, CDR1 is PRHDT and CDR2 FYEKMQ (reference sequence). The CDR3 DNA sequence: TGTGCCAGCAGCTCCGCCCAAGAGACCCAGTACTTC. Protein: CASSSAQETQYF.

The CDR3: CASSSLGGSGANVLTF. CDR3 in DNA: TGCGCCAGCAGCTCCCTAGGCGGCTCTGGGGCCAACGTCCTGACTTTC. The V gene is TRBV4-1, the J gene TRBJ2-6; D is unresolved. V lost 5 bases and J 0 bases, leaving 11 bases between the germline ends. CDR1 is MGHRA and CDR2 is YSYEKL in the germline V gene. The CDR3 contains 16 residues.

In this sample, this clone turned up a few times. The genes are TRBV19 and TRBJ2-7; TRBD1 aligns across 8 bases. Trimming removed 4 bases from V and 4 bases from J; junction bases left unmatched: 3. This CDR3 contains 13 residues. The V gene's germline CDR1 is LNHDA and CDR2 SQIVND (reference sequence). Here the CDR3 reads CASSSGTGYEQYF. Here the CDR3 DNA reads TGTGCCAGTAGTAGTGGGACAGGTTACGAGCAGTACTTC. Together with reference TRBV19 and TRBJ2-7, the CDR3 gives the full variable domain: DGGITQSPKYLFRKEGQNVTLSCEQNLNHDAMYWYRQDPGQGLRLIYYSQIVNDFQKGDIAEGYSVSREKKESFPLTVTSAQKNPTAFYLCASSSGTGYEQYFGPGTRLTVT.

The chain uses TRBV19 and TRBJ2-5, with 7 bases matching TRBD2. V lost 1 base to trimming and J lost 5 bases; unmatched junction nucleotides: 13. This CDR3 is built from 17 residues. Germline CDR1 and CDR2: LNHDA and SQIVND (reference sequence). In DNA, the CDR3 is TGTGCCAGTAGTATAGGTTGGCGGGAGCGGTTTGGGGAGACCCAGTACTTC. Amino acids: CASSIGWRERFGETQYF.

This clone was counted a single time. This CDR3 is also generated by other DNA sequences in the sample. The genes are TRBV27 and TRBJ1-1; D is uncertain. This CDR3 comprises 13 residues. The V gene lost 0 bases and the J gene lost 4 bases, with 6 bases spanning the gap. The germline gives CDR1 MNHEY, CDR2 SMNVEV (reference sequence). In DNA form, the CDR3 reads TGTGCCAGCAGTTTATCAATTTCCACTGAAGCTTTCTTT. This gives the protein CASSLSISTEAFF.

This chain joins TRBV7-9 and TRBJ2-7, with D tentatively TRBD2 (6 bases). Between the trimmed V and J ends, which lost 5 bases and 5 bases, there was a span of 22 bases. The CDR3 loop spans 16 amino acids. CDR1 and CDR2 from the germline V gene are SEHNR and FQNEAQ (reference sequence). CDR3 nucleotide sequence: TGTGCCAGCAGCCCCGCTGACGGGAGCACAACTGACGAGCAGTACTTC. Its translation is CASSPADGSTTDEQYF.

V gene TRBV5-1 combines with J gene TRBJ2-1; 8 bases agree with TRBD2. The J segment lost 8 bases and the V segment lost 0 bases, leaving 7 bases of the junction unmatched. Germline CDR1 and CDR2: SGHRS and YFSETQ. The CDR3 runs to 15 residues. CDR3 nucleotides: TGCGCCAGCAGCTTGGAAGGAGCGGGAGTTTATGAGCAGTTCTTC. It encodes CASSLEGAGVYEQFF.